Shown below are 20 T cell receptor beta chains from a single sample sequenced in a study of blood T cells in healthy people across ages (dated by TCRdb to about 2015). Library construction relied on 5' RACE. Sequencing was carried out with an Illumina HiSeq 2500. A second PCR of roughly 6 to 11 cycles was performed with a sample-barcoded 5' primer and a J-beta primer mix. TCRdb passed the public sequencing reads through fastp at Q25 and MiXCR, retaining productive beta sequences. Rows with one shared CDR3 protein collapse into an entry with the most common genes and DNA. The sample includes around 1.5 million distinct CDR3 sequences, with about 35% observed a single time. Approximately 10% of the sample goes to the ten largest clones. Sequenced input: blood. The receptor set was obtained from a woman aged 25-40 years in good health.

Of note for this clonotype: One junction end disagrees with the germline gene, perhaps due to a read error. The chain recombines TRBV30 with TRBJ2-7; D unresolved. The CDR3 sequence is 12 residues long. CDR1 GTSNPN and CDR2 SVGIG come from the germline V gene (reference sequence). CDR3 amino acids: CAWTVVGYERYF. As DNA, the CDR3 is TGTGCCTGGACCGTGGTGGGTTACGAGCGGTACTTC.

This clonotype was seen a few times. The chain uses TRBV20-1 and TRBJ2-1; tentative D call: TRBD1 (6 bases). The CDR3 is made up of 16 amino acids. From germline, CDR1 is DFQATT and CDR2 SNEGSKA (reference sequence). V lost 3 bases and J lost 3, with 18 bases in between. The CDR3 region is CSASTEDSRFYNEQFF. The CDR3 DNA reads TGCAGTGCTAGTACAGAGGACAGCAGATTCTACAATGAGCAGTTCTTC.

Concerning this clonotype: Being one base from a much bigger clone, this may be a read error. The chain recombines TRBV3-1 with TRBJ2-1; the D is unclear. Germline CDR1 is LGHDT and CDR2 is YNNKEL (reference sequence). There are 15 residues in the CDR3. CDR3 sequence reads: CASSQDMSTYNERFF. In nucleotides, the CDR3 is TGTGCCAGCAGCCAAGACATGTCAACCTACAATGAGCGGTTCTTC.

The CDR3 protein is CASSQEETEEFNGYTF. CDR3 bases: TGTGCCAGCAGCCAAGAAGAGACAGAGGAGTTCAATGGCTACACCTTC. This chain links TRBV3-1 with TRBJ1-2, with D possibly matching TRBD1 (5 bases). The germline CDR1 and CDR2 sequences are LGHDT and YNNKEL (reference sequence). Between the trimmed V and J ends, which lost 0 bases and 6 bases, there was a span of 17 bases. The CDR3 has 16 residues.

This clonotype has only a few counts. This rearrangement joins TRBV28 to TRBJ2-5; TRBD1 matches 12 bases. The end of the DNA is better explained by TRBJ2-7, so the J call may be wrong. The germline CDR1 and CDR2 sequences are MDHEN and SYDVKM. The CDR3 sequence is 15 residues long. CDR3 residues: CASSSGQGAPYEQYF. The CDR3 DNA reads TGTGCCAGCAGTTCGGGACAGGGGGCCCCCTACGAGCAGTACTTC.

This clonotype was detected only a few times. This rearrangement joins TRBV5-1 to TRBJ2-7; 8 bases align to TRBD2. The ends lost 7 bases at V and 4 bases at J; junction bases unmatched: 13. The V gene's germline CDR1 is SGHRS and CDR2 YFSETQ. The CDR3 has 15 amino acids. CDR3: CASALIGGAGYEQYF. CDR3 sequence (DNA): TGCGCCAGCGCCCTCATCGGGGGGGCCGGGTACGAGCAGTACTTC.

This chain connects TRBV6-1 to TRBJ2-7; TRBD2 is a possible D gene (5 bases). CDR3 length: 17 amino acids. In germline, CDR1 is MNHNS, CDR2 SASEGT. V was cut by 4 bases and J by 0 bases, with 19 bases left in between. The CDR3 coding sequence is TGTGCCAGCAGTGCCGGTCTGTGGCGGGTCGACTCCTACGAGCAGTACTTC. The encoded protein is CASSAGLWRVDSYEQYF.

The genes are TRBV5-1 and TRBJ2-1; TRBD2 agrees at 9 bases. The junction had 9 bases not matched to a gene; V was cut back by 0 bases and J by 5 bases. The CDR3 covers 17 residues. Germline assignment: CDR1 SGHRS and CDR2 YFSETQ. The CDR3 nucleotides are TGCGCCAGCAGCTTGGAGGCTAGCGGGGTTATACACAATGAGCAGTTCTTC. Amino acids: CASSLEASGVIHNEQFF.

The table lists this clonotype with a few counts. CDR3 sequence: CASSLRAGSNTEAFF. DNA of the CDR3: TGTGCCAGCAGTTTACGGGCAGGGAGCAACACTGAAGCTTTCTTT. The chain joins TRBV27 to TRBJ1-1, with D tentatively TRBD1 (5 bases). The CDR3 runs 15 residues. CDR1 MNHEY and CDR2 SMNVEV come from the germline V gene (reference sequence). V gave up 2 bases and J gave up 2 bases, with 12 bases separating them.

This clonotype was counted many times. V usage is TRBV29-1 and J usage is TRBJ2-1; D remains unclear. Germline V lookup: CDR1 SQVTM, CDR2 ANQGSEA. The CDR3 length is 16 residues. Trimming took off 6 bases at V and 0 bases at J, with 18 bases between the two ends. CDR3 protein: CSVLGSGVNSYNEQFF. CDR3 DNA sequence: TGCAGCGTCCTGGGGTCCGGCGTTAACTCCTACAATGAGCAGTTCTTC.

The chain employs TRBV29-1 and TRBJ2-1; tentative D call: TRBD2 (6 bases). V lost 7 bases and J lost 4, with 14 bases in between. Germline lookup yields CDR1 SQVTM and CDR2 ANQGSEA. The CDR3 spans 13 residues. CDR3 nucleotides: TGCAGCGGAGGGACTCCCGTTTACAATGAGCAGTTCTTC. This sequence encodes CSGGTPVYNEQFF.

This clonotype was found a few times. This chain uses TRBV28 with TRBJ2-1; maybe TRBD1 (7 bases). The V end lost 4 bases, the J end lost 2 bases, and 12 bases lay between the germline ends. The length of the CDR3 is 15 residues. Germline V lookup: CDR1 MDHEN, CDR2 SYDVKM. CDR3 amino acids: CASSSPGGTYNEQFF. The CDR3, as DNA: TGTGCCAGCAGTTCACCAGGGGGGACCTACAATGAGCAGTTCTTC.

The chain joins TRBV4-2 to TRBJ2-1; D is possibly TRBD2 (7 bases). The CDR3 spans 17 residues. The V end was cut by 1 base, the J end by 11 bases, with 24 bases between. CDR1 and CDR2 from the germline V gene are LGHNA and YNFKEQ. Written as DNA, the CDR3 is TGTGCCAGCAGCCAAGTCCCGCTTGGGGGGGGCCTGAATAAGCAGTTCTTC. It yields the protein CASSQVPLGGGLNKQFF.

The gene calls are TRBV5-1 and TRBJ2-3; TRBD2 agrees at 9 bases. Germline CDR1 is SGHRS and CDR2 is YFSETQ. With V trimmed by 5 bases and J by 6 bases, 10 bases remained unmatched. The CDR3 covers 15 residues. The chain's CDR3 is CASRSVPSGVDTQYF. The CDR3 coding sequence is TGCGCCAGCAGGTCTGTACCTAGCGGGGTCGATACGCAGTATTTT.

The V and J genes are TRBV20-1 and TRBJ1-2; TRBD1 agrees at 9 bases. The germline CDR1 and CDR2 sequences are DFQATT and SNEGSKA (reference sequence). The CDR3 is 15 residues long. After removal of 7 bases from V and 2 bases from J, the junction contained 11 bases not matched to a gene. Here the CDR3 reads CSGWSTGTGNYGYTF. DNA for the CDR3: TGCAGTGGGTGGTCAACCGGGACAGGGAACTATGGCTACACCTTC.

The table lists this clonotype with a few counts. The V gene is TRBV3-1, the J gene TRBJ1-6, with D possibly TRBD1 on 5 matching bases. The CDR3 loop spans 15 amino acids. CDR1 is LGHDT and CDR2 is YNNKEL in the germline V gene (reference sequence). Trimming removed 2 bases from V and 10 bases from J, with 15 bases in between. CDR3 coding DNA: TGTGCCAGCAGCCAATCGTCGGGGCTTGGATCACCCCTCCACTTT. Its translation: CASSQSSGLGSPLHF.

With respect to this clonotype: One end of the junction does not line up with germline, which may come from a read error. The chain employs TRBV20-1 and TRBJ2-7; no clear D. This CDR3 is 13 amino acids long. CDR1 is DFQATT, CDR2 SNEGSKA, per germline (reference sequence). The CDR3 coding sequence is TGCGGTGCTAGAGATTATGGTCCAGACGAGCAGTACTTC. Amino acid sequence: CGARDYGPDEQYF.

J is TRBJ1-2 and V is TRBV3-1; TRBD1 matches at 7 bases. The ends lost 0 bases at V and 8 bases at J; junction bases unmatched: 6. The germline V gene has CDR1 LGHDT and CDR2 YNNKEL (reference sequence). This CDR3 has 14 residues. CDR3 nucleotide sequence: TGTGCCAGCAGCCAAGATCGGGACAGTCAAGGCTACACCTTC. Amino acid sequence: CASSQDRDSQGYTF.

The sample holds a few counts of this clonotype. This CDR3 reads CASSHIWSSYEQYF. As DNA, the CDR3 is TGTGCCAGCAGCCATATTTGGAGCTCCTACGAGCAGTACTTC. The chain recombines TRBV14 with TRBJ2-7; D is unresolved. The CDR3 is 14 amino acids. Germline V gives CDR1 SGHDN, CDR2 FVKESK. The ends were cut back, 3 bases at V and 0 bases at J, with 9 bases in the middle.

V and J are TRBV27 and TRBJ1-1, with 7 positions matching TRBD1. In germline, CDR1 is MNHEY, CDR2 SMNVEV (reference sequence). There are 12 residues in the CDR3. The V segment lost 3 bases and the J segment 8 bases; nucleotides outside the gene matches: 3. CDR3 sequence: CASSLPGQEAFF. The CDR3 region has the DNA TGTGCCAGCAGTTTGCCGGGACAGGAAGCTTTCTTT.